The T cell receptor beta chain described here comes from a study of T-cell memory formation after mild COVID-19. CDR3 length: 14 residues. V was shortened by 5 bases and J by 6 bases, with 15 bases between the two germline ends. CDR1 is MNHNY and CDR2 is SVGAGI in the germline V gene (reference sequence). This clonotype occurred a few times. TCRdb passed the 5' RACE reads through MiXCR, listing each CDR3 protein once. This table holds roughly 620,000 distinct CDR3 sequences, about a sixth found once. The chain recombines TRBV6-6 with TRBJ2-3; possibly TRBD2 for D (6 bases). Material for sequencing was PBMCs or a T cell subset sorted from them (not recorded which). This clonotype was sampled from an adult woman who had mild COVID-19 (a few samples of this study predate the infection). Cell type and time point are not known. Here the CDR3 DNA reads TGTGCCAGCAGTATTCGGGACTTCTTGGATACGCAGTATTTT. Translating it yields CASSIRDFLDTQYF.